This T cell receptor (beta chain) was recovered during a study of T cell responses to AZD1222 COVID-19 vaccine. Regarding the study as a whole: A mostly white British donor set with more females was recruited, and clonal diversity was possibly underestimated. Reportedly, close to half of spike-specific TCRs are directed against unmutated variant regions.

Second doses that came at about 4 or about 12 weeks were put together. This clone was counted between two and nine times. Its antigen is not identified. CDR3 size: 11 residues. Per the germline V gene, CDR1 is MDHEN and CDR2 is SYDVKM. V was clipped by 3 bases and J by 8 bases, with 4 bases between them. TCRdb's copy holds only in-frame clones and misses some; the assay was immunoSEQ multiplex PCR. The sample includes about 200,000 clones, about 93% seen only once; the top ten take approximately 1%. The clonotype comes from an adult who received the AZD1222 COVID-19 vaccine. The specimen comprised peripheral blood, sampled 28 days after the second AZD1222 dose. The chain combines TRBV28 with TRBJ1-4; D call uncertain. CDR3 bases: TGTGCCAGCAGTTTCCGGGAAAAACTGTTTTTT. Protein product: CASSFREKLFF.